This T cell receptor beta chain was profiled in a study of Graves' ophthalmopathy and Graves' hyperthyroidism (dated by TCRdb to 2016 to 2019). The study in broad terms: Stable hyperthyroidism was defined as no progression to ophthalmopathy within 18 months of follow-up. The study used TCR beta repertoire signatures to distinguish Graves' ophthalmopathy from Graves' hyperthyroidism and to predict progression to ophthalmopathy. In total, some 130 blood samples were TCR-sequenced: fewer than 50 ophthalmopathy, some 75 hyperthyroidism and 17 hyperthyroidism-to-ophthalmopathy patients. To explore V-J signatures distinguishing ophthalmopathy from hyperthyroidism, a discovery set of about 99 patients (about 43 ophthalmopathy, roughly 60 stable hyperthyroidism) was enrolled. An independent validation cohort was composed of 18 hyperthyroidism patients and more than 15 patients who later progressed from hyperthyroidism to ophthalmopathy. In about 6 hyperthyroidism patients, T-cell repertoires of thyroid tissue and blood were compared. After sampling, hyperthyroidism patients received methimazole starting at 30 mg daily, and ophthalmopathy patients received high-dose intravenous methylprednisolone. Points the paper makes about the study in general: Most expanded thyroid clonotypes with frequency above 0.001 were also detected in blood, suggesting blood repertoires may reflect the thyroid immune response. No statistical method was used to set the sample size in advance, and the investigators knew which group each participant was assigned to. Ophthalmopathy was separated from stable hyperthyroidism by the 13-signature model with roughly 88% sensitivity and about 81% specificity in cross-validation and with 80%/75% in the test set. In validation, the model predicted ophthalmopathy progression with more than 55% sensitivity and about 73% specificity; some twelve predicted patients were CT-confirmed with GO in a median of 6.5 months.

For repertoire sequencing, the TCR beta CDR3 regions were amplified from RNA transcripts. The first round of RT-PCR was done with HTBI primers and the Qiagen OneStep RT-PCR kit, and was followed by a second round of multiplex PCR, then size selection and purification. The libraries underwent paired-end sequencing with 100 bp reads on an Illumina HiSeq2000. The authors' pipeline ran thus. Reads were processed with SOAPnuke, discarding reads with adapters, uncalled bases, mean Phred below 15, or no exact constant-primer or identifier match. COPE v1.2.5 was used to merge high-quality paired reads. Each unique nucleotide sequence was defined as a clonotype, and clonotypes were aligned to IMGT TRB V, D and J references with MiTCR v1.1. The analysis was limited to V-J combinations with a frequency above 0.0001, which together covered roughly 99% of the repertoires. A TCR clonal expansion and chaos score per V-J combination was defined as the ratio of F50 clonal expansion to chaos observed in the TCRdist matrix. Welch's t-statistics and random forest were used to reduce features to about a dozen V-J combinations, which were fed into a naive Bayes classifier. Thyroid-blood repertoire similarity was quantified with the Morisita-Horn index. The public reads were reanalyzed by TCRdb: fastp trimming at Q25, MiXCR alignment, in-frame beta chains only. Every entry covers one CDR3 protein and lists the most common genes and DNA from its rows. TCRdb, rather than the study authors, made the V and J calls. This sample gives 900,000 to 1,200,000 distinct CDR3 sequences in total; roughly 35% of them show up just once. 8.5% to 14% of the sample lies in the top ten.

This clonotype turned up a few times. No antigen is known for it. The sample holds no much larger clone one base away, and base qualities are not on file. Hyperthyroidism patients were newly diagnosed, were aged 18 to 65 years, and had a disease duration under 2 months. Patients were excluded if they had other autoimmune diseases, uncontrolled infections, pregnancy or lactation. Diagnosis was based on clinical symptoms, serum thyroxine, TRAb, thyroid ultrasound and orbital computed tomography. Total RNA was extracted with Trizol reagent and quality-checked on an Agilent 2100 Bioanalyzer. Spanning cysteine to phenylalanine, the CDR3 consists of 13 amino acids. CDR3 DNA is the only sequence kept; it has 39 bases, read in frame from the first base. Cut back by 0 bases and 4 bases, the V and J ends lie 7 bases apart. The germline V gene sets CDR1 to MNHEY and CDR2 to SVGEGT.

Input material: peripheral blood or thyroid tissue (not recorded which). The source is an adult man with Graves' hyperthyroidism. The V gene is TRBV6-2 or TRBV6-3 and the J gene is TRBJ2-7; the D gene cannot be named for sure. The base sequence is TGTGCCAGCAGTTACTCTTCAGAGTACGAGCAGTACTTC. This translates into CASSYSSEYEQYF.